These 5 T cell receptor beta chains were sequenced from one sample in a study of T-cell memory formation after mild COVID-19. TCRdb analysed the 5' RACE reads with MiXCR anew, one entry per CDR3 protein. The repertoire holds about 210,000 distinct CDR3 sequences, with 27% as singletons. Sequencing used PBMCs or a T cell subset sorted from them (not recorded which). These receptors were collected from an adult woman who had mild COVID-19 (a few samples of this study predate the infection). Cell type and time point are not known.

The chain is built from TRBV4-1 and TRBJ2-2; D is unclear. The V end was cut by 3 bases, the J end by 1 base, with 6 bases between. Germline values: CDR1 MGHRA, CDR2 YSYEKL. The CDR3 has 14 amino acids. The CDR3 is CASSQYGNTGELFF. CDR3 in DNA: TGCGCCAGCAGCCAGTACGGGAACACCGGGGAGCTGTTTTTT.

The chain combines TRBV20-1 with TRBJ1-1, with 10 bases lining up with TRBD1. Germline V gene data show CDR1 as DFQATT and CDR2 as SNEGSKA (reference sequence). The length of the CDR3 is 14 residues. Trimming removed 1 base from V and 6 bases from J; junction bases left unmatched: 5. The DNA of the CDR3 is TGCAGTGCTAGAGGACTTGGGACAGGGGCTGAAGCTTTCTTT. Translation gives CSARGLGTGAEAFF.

This clonotype was found a few times. Here the CDR3 DNA reads TGTGCCATCAGTGACGGGACAGCGGCCTACGAGCAGTACTTC. It encodes CAISDGTAAYEQYF. The V and J genes are TRBV10-3 and TRBJ2-7; 7 nucleotides align to TRBD1. The CDR3 loop spans 14 amino acids. Losses at the gene ends were 3 bases for V and 2 bases for J; bases not matched to a gene: 4. Germline CDR1 is ENHRY and CDR2 is SYGVKD.

This sequence joins TRBV9 and TRBJ2-5, with D possibly being TRBD1 or TRBD2 (5 bases each). The germline V gene has CDR1 SGDLS and CDR2 YYNGEE. V lost 0 bases and J lost 7, with 13 bases in between. This CDR3 comprises 14 residues. This chain's CDR3 is CASSVAGAGGTQYF. CDR3 nucleotide sequence: TGTGCCAGCAGCGTAGCCGGGGCCGGAGGGACCCAGTACTTC.

This sequence joins TRBV2 and TRBJ2-2; D call uncertain. This CDR3 region has 15 residues. CDR1 is SNHLY, CDR2 FYNNEI, per germline. Trimming stripped 6 bases from V and 3 bases from J, with 14 bases between. CDR3: CASSPVWVDTGELFF. CDR3 nucleotides: TGTGCCAGCAGCCCCGTGTGGGTTGACACCGGGGAGCTGTTTTTT.